The sequence of this T cell receptor beta chain was determined in a study of T cells in Graves' hyperthyroidism and ophthalmopathy. The CDR3 is 17 residues long. Germline lookup yields CDR1 MNHEY and CDR2 SVGAGI. V trimming: 3 bases; J trimming: 3 bases; junction bases outside the gene matches: 11. Among the patients, aged 18 to 65, hyperthyroidism was newly diagnosed and had lasted under 2 months. Using RNA transcripts as the source, TCR beta CDR3 regions were amplified. The HTBI primer set was used in a first-round RT-PCR of the TCR CDR3. TCRdb independently ran MiXCR on the multiplex PCR reads; one entry per CDR3 protein. The sample includes around 340,000 distinct CDR3 sequences, 21% seen only once; the top ten take over 45%. The study, taken as a whole, reports: Blood also carried most thyroid clonotypes expanded above 0.001.

This clonotype was counted ten times or more. What it recognizes is unknown. The rearrangement joins TRBV6-5 to TRBJ2-3, with TRBD2 identical over 8 bases. The clonotype originates from a woman aged 45-59 years with Graves' hyperthyroidism. The specimen was blood. The CDR3 loop reads CASSYGGGGRRTDTQYF. In nucleotides, the CDR3 is TGTGCCAGCAGTTATGGGGGGGGCGGGAGGAGGACAGATACGCAGTATTTT.